The 10 T cell receptor beta chains below were found in one sample sequenced in a study of OX40 agonist ivuxolimab in advanced cancers. Generated by immunoSEQ multiplex PCR, the TCRdb table keeps only in-frame clones and is missing some. The sample yields over 80,000 clones, around 85% seen once. The starting material was CD4+ or CD8+ T cells sorted from blood, obtained in a trial of the OX40 agonist ivuxolimab. Every receptor here comes from an adult with an advanced solid tumor such as melanoma, head and neck, liver or kidney cancer.

This clone was observed once. The rearrangement uses TRBV6-5 and TRBJ2-7; D may correspond to TRBD1 or TRBD2 (5 bases each). The germline gives CDR1 MNHEY, CDR2 SVGAGI. The V end was cut by 4 bases, the J end by 6 bases, with 22 bases between. The length of the CDR3 is 16 residues. The CDR3 sequence is CASSLKPGPPLGEQYF. In DNA form, the CDR3 reads TGTGCCAGCAGTTTGAAGCCGGGACCACCACTAGGCGAGCAGTACTTC.

The genes are TRBV30 and TRBJ2-3; D tentatively fits TRBD1 or TRBD2 (5 bases each). Trimming shortened V by 0 bases and J by 2 bases, and 15 bases separated the two germline ends. Looked up from germline, CDR1 is GTSNPN and CDR2 is SVGIG (reference sequence). The CDR3 contains 16 residues. The CDR3 DNA sequence: TGTGCCTGGAGTGTAGGGGCGGGTGGGGCCACAGATACGCAGTATTTT. This translates into CAWSVGAGGATDTQYF. The whole variable domain, remainder taken from reference TRBV30 and TRBJ2-3, is SQTIHQWPATLVQPVGSPLSLECTVEGTSNPNLYWYRQAAGRGLQLLFYSVGIGQISSEVPQNLSASRPQDRQFILSSKKLLLSDSGFYLCAWSVGAGGATDTQYFGPGTRLTVL.

The rearrangement joins TRBV6-5 to TRBJ2-7; no definite D call. Between the trimmed V and J ends, which lost 0 bases and 3 bases, there was a span of 9 bases. This CDR3 region has 14 residues. CDR1 MNHEY and CDR2 SVGAGI come from the germline V gene. CDR3 amino acids: CASSYSKDRYEQYF. The CDR3 DNA sequence: TGTGCCAGCAGTTACTCGAAGGACCGCTACGAGCAGTACTTC.

The V gene is TRBV5-6, the J gene TRBJ2-5; D ambiguous. CDR1 is SGHDT, CDR2 YYEEEE, per germline. The CDR3 totals 11 residues. V lost 0 bases, J lost 7 bases, and 4 bases lay in between. The CDR3 protein is CASSLDGTQYF. The CDR3, as DNA: TGTGCCAGCAGCTTGGACGGGACCCAGTACTTC.

The J gene is TRBJ1-2, the V gene TRBV14; D might be TRBD1 (6 bases). CDR1 is SGHDN, CDR2 FVKESK, per germline. The CDR3 is 13 amino acids. V was trimmed by 1 base and J by 7 bases, leaving 10 bases between them. The CDR3 loop reads CASSQARTVGYTF. CDR3 in DNA: TGTGCCAGCAGCCAAGCCCGGACAGTTGGCTACACCTTC.

The chain couples TRBV11-2 to TRBJ1-3, with a tentative D call TRBD1 (5 bases). The germline V gene has CDR1 SGHAT and CDR2 FQNNGV. The CDR3 spans 14 residues. The germline V and J ends were trimmed by 5 bases and 3 bases, with 11 bases remaining between them. The CDR3 sequence: CASSQGFRGNTIYF. CDR3 DNA sequence: TGTGCCAGCAGCCAGGGTTTTCGTGGAAACACCATATATTTT.

In its sample, this clone was seen a few times. The rearrangement uses TRBV5-1 and TRBJ2-2; 7 bases align to TRBD1. Germline CDR1 is SGHRS and CDR2 is YFSETQ. The length of the CDR3 is 16 residues. Trimming cost V 4 bases and J 2 bases; bases outside gene matches: 8. The CDR3, as DNA: TGCGCCAGCAGCGGGGGACAGAACTACAACACCGGGGAGCTGTTTTTT. It yields the protein CASSGGQNYNTGELFF.

The chain links TRBV6-5 to TRBJ2-3; D remains unclear. The CDR3 is made up of 14 amino acids. Trimming removed 5 bases from V and 0 bases from J, with 9 bases in between. CDR1 and CDR2 from the germline V gene are MNHEY and SVGAGI. In nucleotides, the CDR3 is TGTGCCAGCAGTAAGTCGGACAGCACAGATACGCAGTATTTT. Translating gives CASSKSDSTDTQYF.

The V gene is TRBV27, the J gene TRBJ1-2, with D maybe TRBD1 (5 bases). CDR1 and CDR2 from the germline V gene are MNHEY and SMNVEV (reference sequence). Trimming cost V 2 bases and J 5 bases, with 27 bases left between them. The CDR3 has 19 amino acids. For the CDR3, the DNA is TGTGCCAGCAGTTTAACCGGGCTCTGGCCGGAAACGCAGGGTTATGGCTACACCTTC. The encoded protein is CASSLTGLWPETQGYGYTF.

The CDR3 nucleotides are TGTGCCAGCAGCCTTGTACCCACCTTAGCGGGGGCCTACGAGCAGTACTTC. It encodes CASSLVPTLAGAYEQYF. The chain uses TRBV5-6 and TRBJ2-7; TRBD2 matches at 9 bases. CDR1 and CDR2 from the germline V gene are SGHDT and YYEEEE. The CDR3 has 17 residues. Losses at the gene ends were 4 bases for V and 2 bases for J; bases not matched to a gene: 13.